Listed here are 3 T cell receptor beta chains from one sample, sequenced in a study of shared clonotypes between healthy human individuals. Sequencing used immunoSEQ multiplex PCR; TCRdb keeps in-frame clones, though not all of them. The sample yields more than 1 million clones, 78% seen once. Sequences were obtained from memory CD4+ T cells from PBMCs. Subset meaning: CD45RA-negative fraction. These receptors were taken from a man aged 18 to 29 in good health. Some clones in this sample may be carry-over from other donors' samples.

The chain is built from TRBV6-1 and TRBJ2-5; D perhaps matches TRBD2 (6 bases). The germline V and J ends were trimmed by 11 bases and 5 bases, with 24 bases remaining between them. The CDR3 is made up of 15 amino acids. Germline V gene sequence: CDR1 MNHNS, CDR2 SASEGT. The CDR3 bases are TGTGCCCTGCTTCCCCTGGGGCGGGATTACGAGACCCAGTACTTC. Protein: CALLPLGRDYETQYF.

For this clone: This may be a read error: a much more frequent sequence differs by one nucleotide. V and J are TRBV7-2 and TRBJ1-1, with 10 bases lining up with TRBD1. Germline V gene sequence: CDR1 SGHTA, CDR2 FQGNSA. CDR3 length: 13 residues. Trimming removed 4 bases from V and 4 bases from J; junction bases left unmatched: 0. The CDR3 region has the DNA TGTGCCAGCAGCTGGGACAGGGGCACTGAAGCTTTCTTT. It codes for CASSWDRGTEAFF.

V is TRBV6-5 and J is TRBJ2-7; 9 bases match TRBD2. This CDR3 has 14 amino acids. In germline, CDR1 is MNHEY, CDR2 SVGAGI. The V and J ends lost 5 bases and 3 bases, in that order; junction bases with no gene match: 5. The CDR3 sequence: CASSRTSANYEQYF. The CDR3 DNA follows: TGTGCCAGCAGTAGGACTAGCGCGAACTACGAGCAGTACTTC.